These 14 T cell receptor beta chains were sequenced from one sample in a study of human CD8 memory T cell subsets. Making the TCR beta libraries relied on UMI-labeled 5' RACE. TCRdb re-called the 5' RACE reads; one entry per CDR3 protein, DNA not given. This repertoire includes 9,000 to 15,000 distinct CDR3 sequences. The sample taken for sequencing was CD8+ T cells from PBMCs. All receptors come from a human donor in good health.

The chain carries TRBV15 and TRBJ2-3; absent DNA, TCRdb's TRBD1 call cannot be checked. This CDR3 is 14 amino acids long. Germline-derived CDR1 and CDR2 are LNHNV and YYDKDF (reference sequence). The CDR3 loop reads CATSRVRTTDTQYF.

The chain carries TRBV7-3 and TRBJ2-1; TCRdb returns TRBD1, unconfirmable since there is no DNA. Looked up from germline, CDR1 is SGHTA and CDR2 is FQGTGA. CDR3 length: 14 residues. The CDR3 protein is CASSLTGGYNEQFF. The full variable domain, with the rest looked up from reference TRBV7-3 and TRBJ2-1, is GAGVSQTPSNKVTEKGKYVELRCDPISGHTALYWYRQSLGQGPEFLIYFQGTGAADDSGLPNDRFFAVRPEGSVSTLKIQRTERGDSAVYLCASSLTGGYNEQFFGPGTRLTVL.

The genes are TRBV11-2 and TRBJ2-1. The CDR3 loop spans 13 amino acids. Germline V gives CDR1 SGHAT, CDR2 FQNNGV. CDR3 sequence: CASSLGGYPEQFF.

This clonotype is identified as medium-sized (0.01 to 0.1%) from frequency. This chain links TRBV5-1 with TRBJ1-1; with no DNA, the TCRdb D assignment of TRBD1 cannot be verified. The germline CDR1 and CDR2 sequences are SGHRS and YFSETQ. The CDR3 contains 18 residues. The CDR3 sequence is CASSLDQGLTNLNTEAFF. Full variable domain (missing parts from reference TRBV5-1 and TRBJ1-1): KAGVTQTPRYLIKTRGQQVTLSCSPISGHRSVSWYQQTPGQGLQFLFEYFSETQRNKGNFPGRFSGRQFSNSRSEMNVSTLELGDSALYLCASSLDQGLTNLNTEAFFGQGTRLTVV.

V usage is TRBV20-1 and J usage is TRBJ2-3; absent DNA, TCRdb's TRBD2 call cannot be checked. This CDR3 has 16 amino acids. Germline V gene lookup returns CDR1 DFQATT and CDR2 SNEGSKA (reference sequence). The CDR3 here is CSARAAEWEIKDTQYF.

The gene calls are TRBV6-4 and TRBJ1-1. Per germline, CDR1 MRHNA and CDR2 SNTAGT. The CDR3 has 14 amino acids. CDR3 region: CASSDSRLNTEAFF.

This rearrangement joins TRBV7-9 to TRBJ2-4; TCRdb selects TRBD2, and the lack of DNA leaves this call unchecked. The CDR3 runs 15 residues. CDR1 and CDR2 from the germline V gene are SEHNR and FQNEAQ (reference sequence). CDR3 amino acids: CASSLEVGERDIQYF.

V and J are TRBV4-3 and TRBJ2-7. This CDR3 is 16 amino acids long. Germline V lookup: CDR1 LGHNA, CDR2 YSLEER. The CDR3 sequence: CASSQDPAMRSYEQYF.

CDR3 amino acids: CASSFRPGQGNNEQFF. The V and J genes are TRBV7-9 and TRBJ2-1; TCRdb's assignment of TRBD1 cannot be checked, as there is no DNA. Looked up from germline, CDR1 is SEHNR and CDR2 is FQNEAQ (reference sequence). The CDR3 spans 16 residues.

This clonotype ranks as medium-sized in terms of frequency. The chain carries TRBV7-6 and TRBJ1-1. Germline CDR1 is SGHVS and CDR2 is FNYEAQ. The CDR3 totals 14 residues. CDR3 sequence: CASSLGEVNTEAFF.

This chain joins TRBV28 and TRBJ2-7. The germline CDR1 and CDR2 sequences are MDHEN and SYDVKM. This CDR3 has 11 amino acids. The CDR3 region is CASRRRDEQYF.

This chain links TRBV18 with TRBJ2-7. Looked up from germline, CDR1 is KGHSH and CDR2 is LQKENI. The CDR3 consists of 16 residues. The CDR3: CASSPFFSRSSYEQYF.

The chain couples TRBV30 to TRBJ2-7; TCRdb's assignment of TRBD1 cannot be checked, as there is no DNA. Germline loops: CDR1 GTSNPN, CDR2 SVGIG (reference sequence). The CDR3 totals 19 residues. The CDR3 protein is CAWSFLSLLEGVPVSEQYF.

This clonotype is called medium-sized based on its frequency. The chain links TRBV18 to TRBJ1-2; with no DNA, the TCRdb D assignment of TRBD1 cannot be verified. Germline CDR1 reads KGHSH; CDR2 reads LQKENI. The CDR3 sequence is 14 residues long. CDR3 sequence reads: CASSPTDSFYGYTF.